The 27 T cell receptor beta chains presented below share a single source sample, sequenced in a study of Graves' ophthalmopathy and Graves' hyperthyroidism (dated by TCRdb to the late 2010s). The instrument given in TCRdb is Illumina HiSeq 2000. For repertoire sequencing, the TCR beta CDR3 regions were amplified from RNA transcripts. HTBI primers and the Qiagen OneStep RT-PCR kit were used in a first-round RT-PCR, which was followed by a second-round multiplex PCR, size selection and purification. TCRdb trimmed public reads at Q25 via fastp, called clones via MiXCR and kept in-frame beta chains. Entries that share a CDR3 protein sequence are merged under the most common genes and DNA. The sample yields a few hundred thousand distinct CDR3 sequences; about a sixth were counted once. The ten largest make up 2.4% of the sample. The sequencing input was peripheral blood. Receptor source: an adult woman with stable Graves' hyperthyroidism.

This clonotype occurred many times. The J gene is TRBJ1-1, the V gene TRBV6-5; D uncertain. This CDR3 has 13 amino acids. The germline V and J ends were trimmed by 8 bases and 1 base, with 11 bases remaining between them. CDR1 MNHEY and CDR2 SVGAGI come from the germline V gene. The CDR3 sequence: CASLRQTNTEAFF. CDR3 nucleotides: TGTGCCAGCTTAAGGCAGACGAACACTGAAGCTTTCTTT.

This clonotype was found many times. The CDR3 is CASSPGDRPYGYTF. The CDR3 DNA is TGTGCCAGCAGCCCGGGGGACAGACCATATGGCTACACCTTC. This chain links TRBV7-9 with TRBJ1-2; 7 nucleotides agree with TRBD1. This CDR3 region has 14 residues. V gave up 5 bases and J gave up 5 bases; unmatched junction bases: 8. Germline CDR1 SEHNR, CDR2 FQNEAQ (reference sequence).

In this sample, this clonotype turned up many times. The chain couples TRBV10-2 to TRBJ2-7; 11 positions match TRBD2. This CDR3 comprises 14 residues. In germline, CDR1 is WSHSY, CDR2 SAAADI. The V gene end was trimmed by 8 bases and the J gene end by 7 bases; junction bases not matched to a gene: 10. DNA of the CDR3: TGCGCCAGCGGGGGACTAGCGGTATCCTCGGAGCAGTACTTC. Protein product: CASGGLAVSSEQYF.

This clonotype was counted ten times or more. CDR3 sequence: CASSYTGGETEAFF. CDR3 DNA sequence: TGTGCCAGCAGTTATACAGGTGGGGAAACTGAAGCTTTCTTT. This chain links TRBV6-5 with TRBJ1-1; D might be TRBD1 (5 bases). CDR3 length: 14 residues. Trimming took off 3 bases at V and 5 bases at J, with 13 bases between the two ends. CDR1 and CDR2 (germline): MNHEY, SVGAGI.

The V gene is TRBV2, the J gene TRBJ2-5; TRBD2 matches 11 bases. Germline V gene data show CDR1 as SNHLY and CDR2 as FYNNEI. Germline trimming cut 7 bases from V and 1 base from J; bases unmatched to any gene: 5. CDR3 length equals 15 residues. Written as DNA, the CDR3 is TGTGCCAGCACCAGGACTAGCGGGCTCCAAGAGACCCAGTACTTC. Amino acid sequence: CASTRTSGLQETQYF.

This clonotype has at least ten counts. J is TRBJ2-7 and V is TRBV20-1; D is possibly TRBD2 (6 bases). The germline V gene encodes CDR1 DFQATT and CDR2 SNEGSKA (reference sequence). This CDR3 is 15 amino acids long. V lost 5 bases, J lost 0 bases, and 17 bases lay in between. Here the CDR3 reads CSAGSWAGSSYEQYF. CDR3 nucleotides: TGCAGTGCTGGCTCGTGGGCGGGAAGCTCCTACGAGCAGTACTTC.

This clonotype was picked up a small number of times. The chain carries TRBV18 and TRBJ2-5, with D unclear. Trimming cost V 3 bases and J 5 bases, with 10 bases left between them. The length of the CDR3 is 13 residues. Germline loops: CDR1 KGHSH, CDR2 LQKENI. The CDR3 loop is CASSPLVSETQYF. The DNA for the CDR3 is TGTGCCAGCTCACCCCTGGTTTCTGAGACCCAGTACTTC.

There are many counts of this clonotype. This chain joins TRBV6-5 and TRBJ2-2; 8 bases fit TRBD2. J gave up 7 bases and V 4 bases, and 11 bases lay outside the gene matches. CDR1 is MNHEY, CDR2 SVGAGI, per germline. CDR3 size: 16 residues. CDR3 coding DNA: TGTGCCAGCAGTTTAGATAAAAGCGGGAGTCGCGGGGAGCTGTTTTTT. It encodes CASSLDKSGSRGELFF.

This clonotype has at least ten counts. The chain carries TRBV11-1 and TRBJ2-7, with D perhaps matching TRBD2 (7 bases). The CDR3 consists of 16 residues. V lost 5 bases to trimming and J lost 0 bases, with 17 bases between them. Germline V gene data show CDR1 as SGHAT and CDR2 as FQDESV (reference sequence). The chain's CDR3 is CASSARGPASSYEQYF. CDR3 sequence (DNA): TGTGCCAGCAGCGCGCGGGGGCCCGCGAGCTCCTACGAGCAGTACTTC.

CDR3 in amino acids: CASSPRLSTGELFF. CDR3 DNA sequence: TGTGCCAGCAGCCCTCGACTGAGCACCGGGGAGCTGTTTTTT. This rearrangement joins TRBV7-2 to TRBJ2-2, with D unresolved. CDR1 and CDR2 from the germline V gene are SGHTA and FQGNSA. This CDR3 spans 14 amino acids. The V and J ends lost 5 bases and 4 bases respectively, with 11 bases between them.

This clonotype was seen many times. V and J are TRBV12-3 or TRBV12-4 and TRBJ1-5; 7 bases agree with TRBD1. V lost 6 bases, J lost 2 bases, and 4 bases stayed unmatched. This CDR3 spans 14 amino acids. The CDR3 bases are TGTGCCAGCAGCTCCAGGGGGGGCAATCAGCCCCAGCATTTT. Translated: CASSSRGGNQPQHF.

Details on this clonotype: At one end the junction does not follow the germline gene, possibly because of a read error. The chain uses TRBV6-2 or TRBV6-3 and TRBJ1-5; D is unresolved. CDR3 length: 15 amino acids. Germline V gives CDR1 MNHEY, CDR2 SVGEGT. The CDR3 DNA reads TGTGCCAGCAGTTTCGGGTCACTTAGCTATCAGCCTCAGCATTTT. Amino acid sequence: CASSFGSLSYQPQHF.

This clonotype was found many times. V is TRBV24-1 and J is TRBJ2-5; possible D gene TRBD2, 5 bases. The CDR3 loop spans 17 amino acids. Looked up from germline, CDR1 is KGHDR and CDR2 is SFDVKD. Trimming stripped 4 bases from V and 1 base from J, with 18 bases between. CDR3 coding DNA: TGTGCCACCAGTGACCTTGGCCGGCTAGCAGCCCAAGAGACCCAGTACTTC. Residues: CATSDLGRLAAQETQYF.

The gene calls are TRBV5-1 and TRBJ2-5; D unclear. CDR3 size: 15 residues. CDR1 SGHRS and CDR2 YFSETQ come from the germline V gene. V was cut by 4 bases and J by 5 bases, with 18 bases left in between. The CDR3: CASSQTSGPLETQYF. CDR3 nucleotide sequence: TGCGCCAGCAGCCAAACCTCGGGCCCCCTGGAGACCCAGTACTTC.

Many counts were recorded for this clonotype. This chain joins TRBV6-5 and TRBJ2-7; 7 nucleotides line up with TRBD1. Germline loops: CDR1 MNHEY, CDR2 SVGAGI. The CDR3 is 15 residues long. The V and J ends lost 4 bases and 1 base, in that order; junction bases with no gene match: 7. CDR3 sequence: CASSFTGTESYEQYF. The CDR3 nucleotides are TGTGCCAGCAGTTTCACCGGGACAGAGTCCTACGAGCAGTACTTC.

This clonotype came up many times. CDR3 region: CASSFHTMNTEAFF. CDR3 nucleotide sequence: TGTGCCAGCAGTTTTCACACTATGAACACTGAAGCTTTCTTT. J is TRBJ1-1 and V is TRBV12-3 or TRBV12-4; no definite D call. The V end lost 3 bases, the J end lost 0 bases, and 8 bases lay between the germline ends. The CDR3 sequence is 14 residues long.

This clonotype has a handful of counts. A much larger clone lies one base from this, so it may be a read error. The chain combines TRBV6-2 or TRBV6-3 with TRBJ1-3, with D maybe TRBD1 (5 bases). The CDR3 contains 18 residues. In germline, CDR1 is MNHEY, CDR2 SVGEGT. DNA of the CDR3: TGTGCCAGCAGTTACTCGGGGGACGGGGCTTACTCTGGGAACACCTTATATTTT. Amino acid sequence: CASSYSGDGAYSGNTLYF.

This clonotype has ten or more counts. The J gene is TRBJ1-3, the V gene TRBV7-3; TRBD1 agrees at 9 bases. After removal of 0 bases from V and 4 bases from J, the junction contained 4 bases not matched to a gene. Germline V gene data show CDR1 as SGHTA and CDR2 as FQGTGA. The CDR3 sequence is 16 residues long. CDR3 sequence reads: CASSLTGTGYGNTIYF. The CDR3 DNA follows: TGTGCCAGCAGCTTAACGGGGACAGGGTACGGAAACACCATATATTTT.

This clonotype was seen ten or more times. The V call is TRBV15, the J call TRBJ1-3, with TRBD1 as a possible D gene (5 bases). This CDR3 has 15 amino acids. From germline, CDR1 is LNHNV and CDR2 YYDKDF (reference sequence). The V end lost 4 bases, the J end lost 0 bases, and 10 bases lay between the germline ends. Here the CDR3 DNA reads TGTGCCACCAGCATGACAGTTACCTCTGGAAACACCATATATTTT. The encoded protein is CATSMTVTSGNTIYF.

This sequence joins TRBV11-2 and TRBJ2-5; D perhaps matches TRBD2 (5 bases). The V gene lost 4 bases and the J gene lost 4 bases, with 16 bases spanning the gap. Germline V CDR1 and CDR2: SGHAT, FQNNGV. The CDR3 runs 15 residues. The CDR3 loop reads CASSSHWGGLETQYF. Here the CDR3 DNA reads TGTGCCAGCAGCTCCCATTGGGGTGGACTAGAGACCCAGTACTTC.

Ten or more counts support this clonotype. The V gene is TRBV11-2, the J gene TRBJ2-7, with 7 positions matching TRBD1. CDR1 and CDR2 from the germline V gene are SGHAT and FQNNGV. Trimming took 5 bases from V and 4 from J; bases not matched to a gene: 11. The CDR3 totals 15 residues. The CDR3 sequence: CASSQGQAQIYEQYF. CDR3 nucleotides: TGTGCCAGCAGCCAAGGACAGGCCCAAATTTACGAGCAGTACTTC.

At least ten counts were recorded for this clonotype. The CDR3 is CAISQPGLEGTQYF. CDR3 DNA sequence: TGTGCCATCAGCCAACCGGGACTAGAGGGGACCCAGTACTTC. The gene calls are TRBV10-3 and TRBJ2-5, with 8 nucleotides matching TRBD2. The CDR3 is 14 residues long. Germline-derived CDR1 and CDR2 are ENHRY and SYGVKD. V was pared by 6 bases and J by 7 bases, with 10 bases of the junction left unmatched.

This clonotype appeared many times. V and J are TRBV5-1 and TRBJ1-2, with TRBD1 matching over 8 bases. The CDR3 has 18 residues. V lost 3 bases to trimming and J lost 6 bases; unmatched junction nucleotides: 19. The germline gives CDR1 SGHRS, CDR2 YFSETQ. CDR3 bases: TGCGCCAGCAGCTCATCACGAGAAAGCATCAGGGGGCGCGATGGCTACACCTTC. It is translated as CASSSSRESIRGRDGYTF.

In regard to this clonotype: The junction does not match germline at one end; this may be a read error. This rearrangement joins TRBV14 to TRBJ1-1; no definite D call. The CDR3 runs 13 residues. The germline V gene encodes CDR1 SGHDN and CDR2 FVKESK. The CDR3 region has the DNA TGTGCCAGCAGCCTAGTAGCGAACACTGAAGCTCTCTTT. Residues: CASSLVANTEALF.

Only a few counts were recorded for this clonotype. V is TRBV19 and J is TRBJ2-3; weak D call: TRBD1 (6 bases). Trimming shortened V by 9 bases and J by 1 base, and 14 bases separated the two germline ends. This CDR3 is built from 14 residues. Germline V lookup: CDR1 LNHDA, CDR2 SQIVND (reference sequence). The CDR3: CASRTQGRTDTQYF. The CDR3 coding sequence is TGTGCCAGCCGAACACAGGGCCGCACAGATACGCAGTATTTT.

As for this clonotype: Compared with germline, one end of the junction differs, possibly owing to a read error. V and J are TRBV6-1 and TRBJ1-5, with a weak D call TRBD1 (5 bases). The germline V gene has CDR1 MNHNS and CDR2 SASEGT. The CDR3 spans 15 residues. CDR3 bases: TGTGCCAGCAGTGAAGTAGGCCAGGGCTATCAGCCCCAGCAATTT. Protein product: CASSEVGQGYQPQQF.

The chain joins TRBV9 to TRBJ1-3; possible D gene TRBD1, 5 bases. The CDR3 sequence is 13 residues long. Trimming took 0 bases from V and 11 from J, leaving 12 bases between them. CDR1 and CDR2 from the germline V gene are SGDLS and YYNGEE. The CDR3 nucleotides read TGTGCCAGCAGCGTAGGGGACTTAACCCCCATATATTTT. Protein product: CASSVGDLTPIYF.